The TCR beta chain described here comes from a study of T cells in Graves' hyperthyroidism and ophthalmopathy (dated by TCRdb to between 2018 and 2021). Notes on the research overall: Peripheral blood samples were taken at the time of initial diagnosis, prior to any treatment. The paper describes TCR Vbeta CDR3 sequencing of around 130 peripheral blood samples, made up of 43 ophthalmopathy patients, approximately 76 hyperthyroidism patients and around 17 progressor patients. In more than five Graves' hyperthyroidism patients, the study also compared T-cell repertoires from thyroid tissue with T-cell repertoires from blood. The 100 or so discovery patients were divided at random into training and test sets in a 7:3 ratio. After sampling, hyperthyroidism patients received methimazole starting at 30 mg daily, and ophthalmopathy patients received high-dose intravenous methylprednisolone. To identify TCR V-J signatures that set the groups apart, the researchers used a discovery cohort of roughly 100 patients, made up of around 42 with Graves' ophthalmopathy and 55 to 65 with stable Graves' hyperthyroidism. Whether ophthalmopathy could be predicted prospectively was tested in an independent validation cohort made up of approximately 19 hyperthyroidism patients plus 17 patients who later progressed to ophthalmopathy.

What the authors observed across the whole study: A model built on a 13 V-J signature distinguished ophthalmopathy from stable hyperthyroidism, reaching 87.88% sensitivity and around 81% specificity in cross-validation and 80%/75% in testing. Sample size was not statistically predetermined, and investigators were not blinded to group allocation. In validation, the model predicted progression to ophthalmopathy a median of roughly 6.1 months before onset, with about 71% sensitivity and 72.22% specificity. Blood samples also contained most of the expanded thyroid clonotypes (frequency above 0.001), which suggests that blood repertoires may reflect thyroid immune responses.

CDR1 and CDR2, looked up from the germline V gene, are SGHTA and FQGTGA. The CDR3 measures 16 amino acids from cysteine to phenylalanine. Kept here is only the CDR3 DNA, which spans 48 bases and is read in frame from base 1. Details on this clonotype: Its antigen is still unknown. A read error is possible here, since a much larger clone lies one base away.

Stable Graves' hyperthyroidism was defined as no progression to ophthalmopathy during 18 months of follow-up. Hyperthyroidism patients were aged 18 to 65 years and newly diagnosed, with disease duration of less than 2 months. Exclusion was applied to patients with uncontrolled infections, other autoimmune diseases, pregnancy or lactation. Diagnoses were based on clinical symptoms, serum thyroxine and TRAb, thyroid ultrasound and orbital computed tomography. PBMCs were separated from approximately 10 ml of fresh peripheral blood using Ficoll-Paque density gradient centrifugation. Total RNA was extracted using Trizol reagent, and RNA quality was assessed on an Agilent 2100 Bioanalyzer. TCR beta CDR3 regions were amplified from RNA transcripts. For the first round of RT-PCR on the TCR CDR3, the HTBI primer set was used together with the Qiagen OneStep RT-PCR kit. The libraries were constructed in a second round of multiplex PCR and then size-selected and purified. The libraries were sequenced on an Illumina HiSeq2000 using paired-end 100 bp reads. The authors processed their data as follows. Raw data were processed with SOAPnuke, discarding reads with adapters, uncalled bases, mean Phred below 15, or no exact constant-primer or identifier match. COPE v1.2.5 was used to merge the high-quality paired reads, and each unique nucleotide sequence was defined as a clonotype. MiTCR v1.1 was used to align clonotypes to the IMGT TRBV, TRBD and TRBJ reference segments. Analysis was restricted to V-J combinations with a frequency above 0.0001, which covered over 98% of repertoires. A TCS score was defined as the ratio between F50 (clonal expansion) and ExV (chaos), using BLOSUM62-based TCRdist between CDR3 peptides within each V-J. Welch's t-statistics and random forest reduced 500 to 650 V-J features to around 14, which were used in a naive Bayes classifier (R e1071). TCRdb reworked the public reads: Q25 trimming with fastp, MiXCR clone assembly, productive beta chains retained. Each entry merges the rows of one CDR3 protein and shows their most common DNA and genes. These V and J calls are TCRdb output, not the study's own analysis. This sample has roughly 570,000 distinct CDR3 sequences in its table, and around 16% of those were observed once. Of the sample, 7.3% is held by the ten largest clones.

This receptor was taken from a woman in her twenties or thirties with Graves' hyperthyroidism. Sequenced: blood. The chain is made from TRBV7-3 and TRBJ1-4, with the identity of the D gene unclear. The CDR3 protein: CAGSVLLFIEGEKLFF. At the DNA level, the sequence is TGTGCCGGCAGCGTACTCCTCTTCATAGAGGGTGAAAAACTGTTTTTT.